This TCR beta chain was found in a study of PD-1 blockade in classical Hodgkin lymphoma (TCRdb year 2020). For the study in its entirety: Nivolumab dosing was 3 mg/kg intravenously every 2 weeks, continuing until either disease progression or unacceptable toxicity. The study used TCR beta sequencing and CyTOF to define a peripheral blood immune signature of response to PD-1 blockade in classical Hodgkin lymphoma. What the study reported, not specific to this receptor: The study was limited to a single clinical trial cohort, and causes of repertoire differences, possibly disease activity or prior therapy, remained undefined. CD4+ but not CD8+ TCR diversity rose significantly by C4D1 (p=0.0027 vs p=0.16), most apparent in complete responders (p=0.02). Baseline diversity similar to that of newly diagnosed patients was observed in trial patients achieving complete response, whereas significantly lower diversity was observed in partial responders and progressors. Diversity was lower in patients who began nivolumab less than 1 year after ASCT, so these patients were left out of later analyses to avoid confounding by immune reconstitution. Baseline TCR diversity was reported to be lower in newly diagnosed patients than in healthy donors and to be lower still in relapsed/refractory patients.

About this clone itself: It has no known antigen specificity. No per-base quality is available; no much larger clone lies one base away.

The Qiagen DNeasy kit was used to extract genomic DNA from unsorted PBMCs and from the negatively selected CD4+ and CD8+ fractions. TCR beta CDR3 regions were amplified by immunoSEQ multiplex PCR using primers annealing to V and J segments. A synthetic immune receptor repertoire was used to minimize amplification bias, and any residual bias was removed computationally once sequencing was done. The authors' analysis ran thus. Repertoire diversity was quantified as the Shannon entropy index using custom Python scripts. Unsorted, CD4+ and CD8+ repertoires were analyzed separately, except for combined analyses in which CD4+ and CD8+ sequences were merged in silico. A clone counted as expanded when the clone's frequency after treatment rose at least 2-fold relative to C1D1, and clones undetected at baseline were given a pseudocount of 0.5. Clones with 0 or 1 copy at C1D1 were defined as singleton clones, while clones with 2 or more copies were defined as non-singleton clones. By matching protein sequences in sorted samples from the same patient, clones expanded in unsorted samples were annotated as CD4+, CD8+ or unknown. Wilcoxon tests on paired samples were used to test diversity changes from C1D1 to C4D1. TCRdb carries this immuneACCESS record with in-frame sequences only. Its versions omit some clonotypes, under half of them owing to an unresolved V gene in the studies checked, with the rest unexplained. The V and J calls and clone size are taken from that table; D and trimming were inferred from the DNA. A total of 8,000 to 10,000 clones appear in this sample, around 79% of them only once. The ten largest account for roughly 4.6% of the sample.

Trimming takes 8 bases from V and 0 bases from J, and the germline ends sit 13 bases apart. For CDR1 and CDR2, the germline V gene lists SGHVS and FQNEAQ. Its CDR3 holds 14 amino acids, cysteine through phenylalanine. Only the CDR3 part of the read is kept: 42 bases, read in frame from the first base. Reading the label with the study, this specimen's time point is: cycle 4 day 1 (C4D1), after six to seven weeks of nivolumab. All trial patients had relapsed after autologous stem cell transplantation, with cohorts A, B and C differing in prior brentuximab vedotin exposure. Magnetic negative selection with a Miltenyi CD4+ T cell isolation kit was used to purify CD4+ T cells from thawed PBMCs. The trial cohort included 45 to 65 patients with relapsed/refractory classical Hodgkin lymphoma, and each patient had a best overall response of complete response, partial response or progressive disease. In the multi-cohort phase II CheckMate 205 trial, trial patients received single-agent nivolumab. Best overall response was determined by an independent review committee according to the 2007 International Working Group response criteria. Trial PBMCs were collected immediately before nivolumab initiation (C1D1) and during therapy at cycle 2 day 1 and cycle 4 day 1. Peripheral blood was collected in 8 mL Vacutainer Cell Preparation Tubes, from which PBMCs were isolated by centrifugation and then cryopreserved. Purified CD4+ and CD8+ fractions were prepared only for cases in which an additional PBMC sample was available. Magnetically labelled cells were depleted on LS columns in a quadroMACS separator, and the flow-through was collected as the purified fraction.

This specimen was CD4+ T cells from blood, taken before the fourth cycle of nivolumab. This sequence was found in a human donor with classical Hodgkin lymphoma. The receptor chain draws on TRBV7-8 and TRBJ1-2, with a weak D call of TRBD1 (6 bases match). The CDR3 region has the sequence CASGTGTTNYGYTF. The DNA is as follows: TGTGCCAGCGGAACAGGGACTACTAACTATGGCTACACCTTC.